The 27 T cell receptor beta chains reported below all come from one sample, sequenced in a study of T cells in Graves' hyperthyroidism and ophthalmopathy. The source material, RNA transcripts, was used to amplify TCR beta CDR3 regions. HTBI primers were used for first-round RT-PCR of the TCR CDR3. TCRdb used MiXCR to reprocess the multiplex PCR reads, holding one entry per CDR3 protein. Of hundreds of thousands of distinct CDR3 sequences listed, roughly 32% were seen once; the top ten hold around 30%. Input material: blood. The receptors were sampled from a woman aged 35 to 49 with Graves' hyperthyroidism.

This clonotype was recorded at least ten times. The gene calls are TRBV7-2 and TRBJ2-7, with a possible D match to TRBD2 (5 bases). V shed 5 bases and J shed 3 bases, with 17 bases lying between them. The CDR3 length is 15 residues. CDR1 SGHTA and CDR2 FQGNSA come from the germline V gene. The CDR3 loop is CASSAGYGPGYEQYF. CDR3 in DNA: TGTGCCAGCAGCGCGGGTTATGGGCCTGGCTACGAGCAGTACTTC.

The chain carries TRBV7-3 and TRBJ1-1; tentative D call: TRBD1 (6 bases). Germline V gene sequence: CDR1 SGHTA, CDR2 FQGTGA. Trimming left V 3 bases short and J 2 bases short, with 13 bases between. The CDR3 is 15 residues long. As DNA, the CDR3 is TGTGCCAGCAGCTTTGATGAGGGGGTAAACACTGAAGCTTTCTTT. Its protein is CASSFDEGVNTEAFF. The whole variable domain, filled in from reference TRBV7-3 and TRBJ1-1, reads GAGVSQTPSNKVTEKGKYVELRCDPISGHTALYWYRQSLGQGPEFLIYFQGTGAADDSGLPNDRFFAVRPEGSVSTLKIQRTERGDSAVYLCASSFDEGVNTEAFFGQGTRLTVV.

This chain connects TRBV11-2 to TRBJ1-6, with D tentatively TRBD1 (5 bases). The CDR3 has 15 residues. V lost 10 bases and J 7 bases, leaving 20 bases between the germline ends. CDR1 SGHAT and CDR2 FQNNGV come from the germline V gene. The CDR3 nucleotides read TGTGCCACCAATCCCCCGGGACTCCAAAATTCACCCCTCCACTTT. The encoded protein is CATNPPGLQNSPLHF.

Concerning this clonotype: Relative to the germline gene, one junction end is altered; a read error may explain this. The DNA for the CDR3 is TGTGCCACCAGTAAGGGGCAGGGTAATCATCCCCAGCATTTT. Amino acid sequence: CATSKGQGNHPQHF. The chain recombines TRBV24-1 with TRBJ1-5, with D possibly TRBD1 on 5 matching bases. This CDR3 region has 14 residues. Germline CDR1 is KGHDR and CDR2 is SFDVKD.

This clonotype was detected many times. This rearrangement joins TRBV9 to TRBJ1-2, with 9 positions matching TRBD1. Germline-derived CDR1 and CDR2 are SGDLS and YYNGEE. The V and J ends lost 5 bases and 7 bases, in that order; junction bases with no gene match: 9. The CDR3 runs 14 residues. The CDR3: CASSPTGTGRGYTF. CDR3 coding DNA: TGTGCCAGCAGTCCTACCGGGACAGGGCGTGGCTACACCTTC.

This clonotype has at least ten counts. V gene TRBV7-9 combines with J gene TRBJ1-5; TRBD1 is a possible D gene (5 bases). The V gene's germline CDR1 is SEHNR and CDR2 FQNEAQ (reference sequence). V lost 4 bases and J lost 2, with 12 bases in between. This CDR3 is 15 amino acids long. The CDR3 region has the DNA TGTGCCAGCAGCTCCTATAGCAGGGGCAATCAGCCCCAGCATTTT. This encodes CASSSYSRGNQPQHF.

This rearrangement joins TRBV10-3 to TRBJ2-3, with D possibly being TRBD1 (5 bases). Germline assignment: CDR1 ENHRY and CDR2 SYGVKD. The V gene lost 0 bases and the J gene lost 1 base, with 11 bases spanning the gap. The CDR3 length is 16 residues. The CDR3 reads CAISESWGRGTDTQYF. The DNA for the CDR3 is TGTGCCATCAGTGAGTCTTGGGGCAGGGGCACAGATACGCAGTATTTT.

This clonotype came up a few times. The chain is built from TRBV15 and TRBJ2-1, with D unresolved. CDR3 length equals 14 residues. The germline gives CDR1 LNHNV, CDR2 YYDKDF (reference sequence). With 0 bases removed from V and 6 bases from J, the gap between germline ends came to 9 bases. The CDR3: CATSREGTGNEQFF. The CDR3, as DNA: TGTGCCACCAGCAGAGAGGGCACGGGCAATGAGCAGTTCTTC.

Comment on this clonotype: This may stem from a read error, because a much larger clone lies one nucleotide away. The J gene is TRBJ2-5, the V gene TRBV20-1; TRBD1 agrees at 8 bases. Germline assignment: CDR1 DFQATT and CDR2 SNEGSKA (reference sequence). Germline trimming cut 5 bases from V and 0 bases from J; bases unmatched to any gene: 8. This CDR3 has 15 residues. CDR3 DNA: TGCAGTGCTTGCGTCCGGGACAGGTACCAAGAGACCCAGTACTTC. It codes for CSACVRDRYQETQYF.

The chain joins TRBV6-2 or TRBV6-3 to TRBJ2-7; D remains unclear. Germline lookup yields CDR1 MNHEY and CDR2 SVGEGT. There are 14 residues in the CDR3. Trimming took off 8 bases at V and 3 bases at J, with 17 bases between the two ends. In nucleotides, the CDR3 is TGTGCCAGCGAGTCCCGAAGTGTGTACTACGAGCAGTACTTC. Amino acid sequence: CASESRSVYYEQYF.

This clonotype was seen ten or more times. V and J are TRBV25-1 and TRBJ2-7, with TRBD1 identical over 9 bases. CDR1 and CDR2 from the germline V gene are MGHDK and SYGVNS. CDR3 size: 15 residues. Unmatched junction bases numbered 6, after V lost 2 bases and J lost 4 bases. The CDR3 is CASSEPGTGTYEQYF. CDR3 DNA sequence: TGTGCCAGCAGTGAACCCGGGACAGGGACTTACGAGCAGTACTTC.

This clonotype was recorded at least ten times. The chain has TRBV15 and TRBJ1-6, with 9 bases identical to TRBD1. The CDR3 is 16 amino acids. V gave up 4 bases and J gave up 8 bases; unmatched junction bases: 9. From germline, CDR1 is LNHNV and CDR2 YYDKDF (reference sequence). The CDR3 loop is CATSTRDRVYHSPLHF. The CDR3 DNA reads TGTGCCACCAGCACCCGGGACAGGGTATATCATTCACCCCTCCACTTT.

About this clonotype itself: Lacking the conserved final phenylalanine or tryptophan, this CDR3 likely reflects a read error. This chain uses TRBV20-1 with TRBJ1-5, with a possible D match to TRBD1 (6 bases). The V gene's germline CDR1 is DFQATT and CDR2 SNEGSKA (reference sequence). V was cut by 6 bases and J by 1 base, with 16 bases left in between. The CDR3 has 15 amino acids. CDR3 protein: CSAPGRGASNQPQHY. CDR3 nucleotide sequence: TGCAGTGCCCCTGGCCGGGGGGCCAGCAATCAGCCCCAGCATTAT.

A remark on this clonotype: This could be a read error, since a much larger clone is one nucleotide away. The chain couples TRBV7-2 to TRBJ1-4; a weak D match, TRBD1 (5 bases). CDR3 length: 15 amino acids. Trimming removed 2 bases at V and 7 bases at J, with 14 bases between. Germline-derived CDR1 and CDR2 are SGHTA and FQGNSA. For the CDR3, the DNA is TGTGCCAGCAGCTTATTCGGGACGGATAGTGAAAAACTGTTTTTT. Translated, it gives CASSLFGTDSEKLFF.

V and J are TRBV7-8 and TRBJ1-2; D remains unclear. Germline values: CDR1 SGHVS, CDR2 FQNEAQ. The CDR3 has 15 amino acids. V lost 0 bases and J lost 5, with 13 bases in between. The CDR3 is CASSLATGDRYGYTF. The CDR3 nucleotides are TGTGCCAGCAGCTTAGCGACTGGGGATAGATATGGCTACACCTTC.

This clonotype was counted a few times. This chain joins TRBV7-6 and TRBJ1-1, with D tentatively TRBD1 (5 bases). CDR1 SGHVS and CDR2 FNYEAQ come from the germline V gene. The CDR3 is 15 residues long. V was trimmed by 7 bases and J by 1 base, leaving 16 bases between them. The CDR3 DNA reads TGTGCCAGCAAGCTCTACGGGGGTACGAACACTGAAGCTTTCTTT. Translated, it gives CASKLYGGTNTEAFF.

This chain links TRBV2 with TRBJ1-6; TRBD1 might be the D (5 bases). This CDR3 region has 15 residues. Germline CDR1 is SNHLY and CDR2 is FYNNEI. The V gene lost 6 bases and the J gene lost 8 bases, with 17 bases spanning the gap. CDR3 in amino acids: CASRLTGAGYSPLHF. The CDR3 nucleotides read TGTGCCAGCAGGTTGACCGGGGCAGGGTATTCACCCCTCCACTTT.

On this clonotype: A read error is possible here, since a much larger clone lies one base away. The gene calls are TRBV11-3 and TRBJ2-5, with 16 nucleotides matching TRBD2. The CDR3 consists of 17 residues. Germline V gene sequence: CDR1 SGHNT, CDR2 YENEEA. Trimming took 5 bases from V and 2 from J; bases not matched to a gene: 5. This CDR3 is CASSQGLAGGAQETQYF. CDR3 sequence (DNA): TGTGCCAGCAGCCAGGGACTAGCGGGAGGGGCACAAGAGACCCAGTACTTC.

V usage is TRBV7-2 and J usage is TRBJ1-6; 7 nucleotides align to TRBD1. Trimming at V came to 3 bases and at J to 10 bases, leaving 6 bases not matched to a gene. This CDR3 is built from 14 residues. Germline CDR1 reads SGHTA; CDR2 reads FQGNSA. CDR3 sequence (DNA): TGTGCCAGCAGCTTGAACAGGGGTAGGTCACCCCTCCACTTT. It encodes CASSLNRGRSPLHF.

The chain is built from TRBV29-1 and TRBJ1-5; 9 bases map to TRBD1. The CDR3 totals 14 residues. Germline V CDR1 and CDR2: SQVTM, ANQGSEA. Trimming cost V 4 bases and J 6 bases; bases outside gene matches: 7. The CDR3 sequence is CSVAPGQGIQPQHF. The CDR3 DNA reads TGCAGCGTTGCCCCCGGACAGGGGATTCAGCCCCAGCATTTT.

V gene TRBV11-2 combines with J gene TRBJ1-6, with a possible D match to TRBD1 (5 bases). The ends were cut back, 4 bases at V and 10 bases at J, with 17 bases in the middle. There are 15 residues in the CDR3. Germline V lookup: CDR1 SGHAT, CDR2 FQNNGV. CDR3 sequence reads: CASSSNPAGFSPLHF. As DNA, the CDR3 is TGTGCCAGCAGCTCGAATCCTGCAGGGTTCTCACCCCTCCACTTT.

At least ten counts were recorded for this clonotype. The chain couples TRBV6-6 to TRBJ2-5, with D possibly matching TRBD1 (6 bases). Germline V gives CDR1 MNHNY, CDR2 SVGAGI (reference sequence). The ends were cut back, 5 bases at V and 3 bases at J, with 19 bases in the middle. The CDR3 length is 16 residues. The CDR3 nucleotides are TGTGCCAGCAGTCCACAACATTGGGCAGGGGAAGAGACCCAGTACTTC. Amino acid sequence: CASSPQHWAGEETQYF.

This clonotype was observed a few times. The chain combines TRBV20-1 with TRBJ1-6, with a tentative D call TRBD1 (5 bases). This CDR3 has 18 residues. Germline V lookup: CDR1 DFQATT, CDR2 SNEGSKA (reference sequence). Trimming stripped 2 bases from V and 8 bases from J, with 25 bases between. The CDR3 sequence is CSARSKTGTPLRDSPLHF. Here the CDR3 DNA reads TGCAGTGCTAGATCCAAAACCGGGACTCCACTGAGGGATTCACCCCTCCACTTT.

This clonotype was seen at least ten times. The chain carries TRBV20-1 and TRBJ2-5; D tentatively reads TRBD1 or TRBD2 (5 bases each). V was clipped by 1 base and J by 2 bases, with 17 bases between them. The CDR3 consists of 16 residues. The germline V gene encodes CDR1 DFQATT and CDR2 SNEGSKA (reference sequence). Here the CDR3 reads CSARVPRDARQETQYF. The CDR3 DNA reads as TGCAGTGCTAGAGTTCCTCGGGACGCGAGGCAAGAGACCCAGTACTTC.

V usage is TRBV11-3 and J usage is TRBJ2-2; weak D call: TRBD2 (8 bases). The length of the CDR3 is 15 residues. With 6 bases removed from V and 7 bases from J, the gap between germline ends came to 18 bases. CDR1 and CDR2 from the germline V gene are SGHNT and YENEEA. The DNA of the CDR3 is TGTGCCAGCAGTCATGGGACTAGGGGGCTCGGGGAGCTGTTTTTT. It specifies CASSHGTRGLGELFF. The full variable domain, in which reference TRBV11-3 and TRBJ2-2 provide the parts outside the CDR3, is EAGVVQSPRYKIIEKKQPVAFWCNPISGHNTLYWYLQNLGQGPELLIRYENEEAVDDSQLPKDRFSAERLKGVDSTLKIQPAELGDSAVYLCASSHGTRGLGELFFGEGSRLTVL.

This clonotype was observed a handful of times. The chain has TRBV20-1 and TRBJ2-6, with a weak D call TRBD2 (6 bases). From germline, CDR1 is DFQATT and CDR2 SNEGSKA (reference sequence). V was trimmed by 3 bases and J by 8 bases, leaving 14 bases between them. This CDR3 contains 14 residues. The CDR3 coding sequence is TGCAGTGCTAGTACCAGTGGGGGGACCAACGTCCTGACTTTC. This codes for CSASTSGGTNVLTF.

Ten or more counts support this clonotype. The chain uses TRBV19 and TRBJ1-1; no reliable D call. The CDR3 is made up of 13 amino acids. Per the germline V gene, CDR1 is LNHDA and CDR2 is SQIVND (reference sequence). The ends were cut back, 8 bases at V and 0 bases at J, with 10 bases in the middle. CDR3 sequence reads: CASGRDLNTEAFF. The CDR3 DNA follows: TGTGCCAGTGGGAGGGATCTGAACACTGAAGCTTTCTTT.